This T cell receptor (beta chain) derives from a study of shared clonotypes between healthy human individuals. Turning to the study itself: Those who served as donors were a couple of women and a few men between the ages of 18 and 49. Overall study findings and caveats: Rarefaction showed sorted-subset sequencing was incomplete despite large depth.

V trimming: 4 bases; J trimming: 3 bases; junction bases outside the gene matches: 10. In germline, CDR1 is LGHNA, CDR2 YNFKEQ. The length of the CDR3 is 16 residues. CD8 memory combined CD45RO+ cells with CCR7-negative CD45RA+ TemRA cells. Evenly divided among several immunoSEQ plates was the genomic DNA of each subset. The protocol was immunoSEQ multiplex PCR, while the TCRdb copy is restricted to in-frame clones and leaves out a portion. The table includes under 350,000 clones, more than 75% detected once. Comment on this clone: Its matching antigen is unknown.

The chain joins TRBV4-2 to TRBJ1-2, with 8 bases that match TRBD1. This clonotype was sampled from a man aged 18 to 30 in good health. Sequencing used memory CD8+ T cells sorted from blood. Subset specified: CD45RO+ cells pooled with CCR7-negative TemRA cells. The CDR3 loop reads CASSPSPGQAYYGYTF. DNA of the CDR3: TGTGCCAGCAGCCCCAGCCCGGGACAGGCTTACTATGGCTACACCTTC.